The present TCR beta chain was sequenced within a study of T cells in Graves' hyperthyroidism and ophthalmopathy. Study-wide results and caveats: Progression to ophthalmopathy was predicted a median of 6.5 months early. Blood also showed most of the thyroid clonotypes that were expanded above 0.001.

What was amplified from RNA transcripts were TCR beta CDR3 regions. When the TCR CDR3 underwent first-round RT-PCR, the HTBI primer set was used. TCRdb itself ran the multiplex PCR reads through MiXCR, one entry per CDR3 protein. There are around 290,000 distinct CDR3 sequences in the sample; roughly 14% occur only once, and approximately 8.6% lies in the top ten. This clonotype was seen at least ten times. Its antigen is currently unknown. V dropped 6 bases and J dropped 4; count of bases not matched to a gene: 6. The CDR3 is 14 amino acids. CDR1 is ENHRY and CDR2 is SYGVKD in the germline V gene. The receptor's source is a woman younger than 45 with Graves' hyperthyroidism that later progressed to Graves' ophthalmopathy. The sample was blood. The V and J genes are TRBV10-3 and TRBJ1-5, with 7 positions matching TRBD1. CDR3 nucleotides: TGTGCCATCAGCGAGGGACAGTTTAATCAGCCCCAGCATTTT. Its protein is CAISEGQFNQPQHF.